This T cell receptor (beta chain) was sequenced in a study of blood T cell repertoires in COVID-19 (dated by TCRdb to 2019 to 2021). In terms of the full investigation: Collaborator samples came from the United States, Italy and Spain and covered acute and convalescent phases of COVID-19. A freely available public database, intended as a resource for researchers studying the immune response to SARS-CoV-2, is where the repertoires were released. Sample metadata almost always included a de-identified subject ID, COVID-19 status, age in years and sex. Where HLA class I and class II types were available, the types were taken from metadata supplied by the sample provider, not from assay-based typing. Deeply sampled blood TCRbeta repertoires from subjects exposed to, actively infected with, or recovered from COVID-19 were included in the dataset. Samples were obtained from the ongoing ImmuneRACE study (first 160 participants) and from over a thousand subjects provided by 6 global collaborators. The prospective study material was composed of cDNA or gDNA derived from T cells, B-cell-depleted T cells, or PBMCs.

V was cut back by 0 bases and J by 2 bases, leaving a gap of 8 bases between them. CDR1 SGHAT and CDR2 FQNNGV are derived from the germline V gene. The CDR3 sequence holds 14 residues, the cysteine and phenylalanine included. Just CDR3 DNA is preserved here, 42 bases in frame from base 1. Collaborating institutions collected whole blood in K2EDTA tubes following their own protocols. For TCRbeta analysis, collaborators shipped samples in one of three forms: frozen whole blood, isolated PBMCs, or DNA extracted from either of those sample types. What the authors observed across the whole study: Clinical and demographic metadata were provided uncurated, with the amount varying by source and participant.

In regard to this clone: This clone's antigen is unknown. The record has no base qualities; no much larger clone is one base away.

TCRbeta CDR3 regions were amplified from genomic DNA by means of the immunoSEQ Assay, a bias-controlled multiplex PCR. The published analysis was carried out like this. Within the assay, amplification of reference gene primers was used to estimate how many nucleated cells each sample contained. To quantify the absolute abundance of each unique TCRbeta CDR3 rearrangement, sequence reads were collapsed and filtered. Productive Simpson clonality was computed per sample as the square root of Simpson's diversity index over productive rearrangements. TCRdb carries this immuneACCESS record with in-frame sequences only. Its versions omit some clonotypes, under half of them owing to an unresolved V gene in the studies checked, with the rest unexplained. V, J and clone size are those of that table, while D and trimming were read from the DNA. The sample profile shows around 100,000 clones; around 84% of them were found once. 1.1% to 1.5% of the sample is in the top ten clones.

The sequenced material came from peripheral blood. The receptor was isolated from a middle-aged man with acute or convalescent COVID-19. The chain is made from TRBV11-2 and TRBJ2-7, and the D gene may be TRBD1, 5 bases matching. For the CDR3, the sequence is CASSLDRQTYEQYF. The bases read TGTGCCAGCAGCTTAGACCGACAGACCTACGAGCAGTACTTC.